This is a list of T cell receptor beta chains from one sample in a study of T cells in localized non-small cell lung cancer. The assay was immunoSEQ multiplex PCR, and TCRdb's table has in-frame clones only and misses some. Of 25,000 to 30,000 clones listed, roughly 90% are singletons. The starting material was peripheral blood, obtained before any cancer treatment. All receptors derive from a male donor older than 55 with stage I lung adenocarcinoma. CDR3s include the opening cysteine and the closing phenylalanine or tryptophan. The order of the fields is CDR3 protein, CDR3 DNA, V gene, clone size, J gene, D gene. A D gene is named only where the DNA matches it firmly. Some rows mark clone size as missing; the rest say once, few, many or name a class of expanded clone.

CAWKVGGTGANVLTF | TGTGCCTGGAAGGTCGGCGGAACTGGGGCCAACGTCCTGACTTTC | TRBV30 | NA | TRBJ2-6 | NA
CASSGRYPGTGGHETQYF | TGTGCCAGCAGTGGAAGGTACCCCGGGACAGGGGGCCATGAGACCCAGTACTTC | TRBV25-1 | few | TRBJ2-5 | TRBD1
CSVPTEGPLNTEAFF | TGCAGCGTCCCAACTGAGGGGCCTTTGAACACTGAAGCTTTCTTT | TRBV29-1 | NA | TRBJ1-1 | NA
CASRLAGATGELFF | TGCGCCAGCCGACTAGCGGGGGCCACCGGGGAGCTGTTTTTT | TRBV5-1 | NA | TRBJ2-2 | TRBD2
CASSLWISGGSGGEELFF | TGCGCCAGCAGCTTGTGGATTAGCGGGGGGTCAGGAGGCGAGGAGCTGTTTTTT | TRBV5-1 | NA | TRBJ2-2 | TRBD2
CASSSEGGEWSRKYGYTF | TGTGCCAGCAGCTCCGAGGGGGGAGAATGGAGTCGGAAATATGGCTACACCTTC | TRBV2 | NA | TRBJ1-2 | NA
CASSVGQGGTGELFF | TGTGCCAGCAGTGTGGGGCAGGGGGGCACCGGGGAGCTGTTTTTT | TRBV2 | once | TRBJ2-2 | NA
CAWASGQGAYEQYF | TGTGCCTGGGCAAGCGGACAGGGGGCGTACGAGCAGTACTTC | TRBV30 | NA | TRBJ2-7 | TRBD1
CASSPRIGGEKLFF | TGTGCCAGCAGCCCCCGGATCGGGGGCGAAAAACTGTTTTTT | TRBV7-9 | NA | TRBJ1-4 | NA
CASSFPRGSTDTQYF | TGCGCCAGCAGCTTCCCCCGGGGGAGCACAGATACGCAGTATTTT | TRBV5-1 | NA | TRBJ2-3 | NA
CASSEGQGAHEQYF | TGTGCCAGCAGCGAAGGACAGGGGGCCCACGAGCAGTACTTC | TRBV6-1 | medium-sized | TRBJ2-7 | TRBD1
CSVTGTVTQETQYF | TGCAGCGTCACCGGGACGGTCACTCAAGAGACCCAGTACTTC | TRBV29-1 | NA | TRBJ2-5 | NA
CASSRTVSYEQYF | TGTGCCAGTAGTAGGACGGTCTCCTACGAGCAGTACTTC | TRBV19 | NA | TRBJ2-7 | NA
CASSSGANVLTF | TGTGCCAGCAGCTCTGGGGCCAACGTCCTGACTTTC | TRBV11-2 | NA | TRBJ2-6 | NA
CAWSESREQYF | TGTGCCTGGAGTGAGAGTCGAGAGCAGTACTTC | TRBV30 | NA | TRBJ2-7 | NA
CASSSYTGAGNTIYF | TGTGCCAGCAGCTCGTATACAGGGGCTGGAAACACCATATATTTT | TRBV5-8 | NA | TRBJ1-3 | TRBD1
CASSTSSPGYTF | TGCGCCAGCAGCACGTCTTCCCCCGGCTACACCTTC | TRBV10-2 | NA | TRBJ1-2 | NA
CSVERQGSLPAFF | TGCAGCGTTGAAAGACAGGGTTCTCTACCGGCTTTCTTT | TRBV29-1 | once | TRBJ1-1 | TRBD1
CASSFLGLANYGYTF | TGTGCCAGCAGCTTCTTGGGGTTAGCTAACTATGGCTACACCTTC | TRBV13 | NA | TRBJ1-2 | NA
CASSLGYGDTGELFF | TGCGCCAGCAGCCTAGGGTACGGGGACACCGGGGAGCTGTTTTTT | TRBV4-3 | NA | TRBJ2-2 | NA
CARMGRGAQTYEQYF | TGTGCCAGAATGGGGCGGGGGGCCCAAACCTACGAGCAGTACTTC | TRBV5-3 | NA | TRBJ2-7 | TRBD2
CATSRWGSSTDTQYF | TGTGCCACCTCCCGGTGGGGTTCTAGCACAGATACGCAGTATTTT | TRBV2 | once | TRBJ2-3 | NA
CASSLRDYLYEQYF | TGTGCCAGCAGCTTGAGGGACTACCTTTACGAGCAGTACTTC | TRBV5-6 | NA | TRBJ2-7 | TRBD2
CASSFGNYGYTF | TGTGCCAGCAGTTTCGGGAACTATGGCTACACCTTC | TRBV28 | once | TRBJ1-2 | NA
CASSFSGTGPGSGNTIYF | TGCGCCAGCAGCTTCTCCGGGACAGGGCCGGGATCTGGAAACACCATATATTTT | TRBV5-1 | NA | TRBJ1-3 | TRBD1
CASSYSYGQSNSPLHF | TGTGCCAGCAGTTACTCATACGGACAGTCGAATTCACCCCTCCACTTT | TRBV6-5 | NA | TRBJ1-6 | NA
CASSLEGQGYEQYF | TGTGCCAGCAGCTTAGAGGGACAGGGCTACGAGCAGTACTTC | TRBV7-8 | NA | TRBJ2-7 | TRBD1
CASSPGLSAIYF | TGTGCCAGCAGCCCTGGCCTTTCCGCCATATATTTT | TRBV9 | NA | TRBJ1-3 | NA
CASPRVCTDTQYF | TGTGCCAGCCCTCGTGTCTGCACAGATACGCAGTATTTT | TRBV21-1 | NA | TRBJ2-3 | NA
CASSLEPSGVGEQFF | TGCGCCAGCAGCTTGGAACCTAGCGGGGTTGGTGAGCAGTTCTTC | TRBV5-1 | once | TRBJ2-1 | TRBD2
CASRPPGSPSGTQYF | TGTGCCAGCAGGCCTCCCGGGAGCCCTTCTGGGACCCAGTACTTC | TRBV7-8 | NA | TRBJ2-5 | NA
CASREPSRETQYF | TGTGCCAGCAGAGAACCAAGCCGGGAGACCCAGTACTTC | TRBV6-5 | NA | TRBJ2-5 | NA
CSVQGASGNIQYF | TGCAGCGTCCAGGGGGCGTCGGGAAACATTCAGTACTTC | TRBV29-1 | NA | TRBJ2-4 | TRBD1
CASSRSGSNNEQFF | TGTGCCAGTAGCCGTAGCGGGTCAAACAATGAGCAGTTCTTC | TRBV19 | NA | TRBJ2-1 | TRBD2
CASSPKEGTGYTF | TGTGCCAGCAGTCCGAAGGAGGGTACTGGCTACACCTTC | TRBV6-1 | NA | TRBJ1-2 | NA
CASSSADRDYTEAFF | TGTGCCAGCAGCTCCGCCGACAGGGATTACACTGAAGCTTTCTTT | TRBV11-2 | NA | TRBJ1-1 | TRBD1
CASSLSGPYEAFF | TGTGCCAGCAGTTTGTCGGGGCCCTATGAAGCTTTCTTT | TRBV28 | NA | TRBJ1-1 | NA
CASSSGTGLSDTQYF | TGTGCCAGCAGTTCCGGGACAGGGCTTAGCGATACGCAGTATTTT | TRBV6-6 | NA | TRBJ2-3 | TRBD1
CASSLRQGNYEQYF | TGTGCCAGCTCCCTCAGGCAGGGCAATTACGAGCAGTACTTC | TRBV27 | NA | TRBJ2-7 | NA
CASSLFNEQFF | TGTGCCAGCAGTTTGTTCAATGAGCAGTTCTTC | TRBV28 | NA | TRBJ2-1 | NA
CASSIGTTDYGYTF | TGTGCCAGTAGTATAGGAACGACGGACTATGGCTACACCTTC | TRBV19 | few | TRBJ1-2 | NA
CATTAGTGFFTEAFF | TGTGCCACTACGGCCGGGACAGGGTTTTTCACTGAAGCTTTCTTT | TRBV28 | NA | TRBJ1-1 | TRBD1
CASSVETGVDNEQFF | TGTGCCAGCAGCGTAGAAACAGGTGTTGACAATGAGCAGTTCTTC | TRBV9 | few | TRBJ2-1 | NA
CASSEGQPGGGGETQYF | TGTGCCAGCAGTGAAGGCCAGCCGGGGGGAGGCGGGGAGACCCAGTACTTC | TRBV25-1 | NA | TRBJ2-5 | TRBD2
CASSHVTGTSGGEQFF | TGTGCCAGCAGCCATGTAACCGGGACTAGCGGGGGTGAGCAGTTCTTC | TRBV4-1 | NA | TRBJ2-1 | TRBD2
CASTISGGPTDTQYF | TGTGCCAGTACAATTAGCGGGGGCCCGACAGATACGCAGTATTTT | TRBV19 | NA | TRBJ2-3 | TRBD2
CASSVGQGASGANVLTF | TGTGCCAGCAGTGTCGGACAGGGGGCGTCTGGGGCCAACGTCCTGACTTTC | TRBV6-1 | NA | TRBJ2-6 | TRBD1
CASKGAGDTQYF | TGTGCCAGCAAGGGCGCCGGAGATACGCAGTATTTT | TRBV6-6 | NA | TRBJ2-3 | NA
CASRPTVSYEQYF | TGTGCCAGCAGACCGACCGTCTCCTACGAGCAGTACTTC | TRBV28 | NA | TRBJ2-7 | NA
CASSFPNPSLAGELFF | TGTGCCAGCAGTTTCCCCAATCCTAGCTTGGCCGGGGAGCTGTTTTTT | TRBV28 | once | TRBJ2-2 | NA
CAASTGPNQPQYF | TGTGCCGCCAGCACAGGTCCCAATCAGCCCCAGTATTTT | TRBV19 | NA | TRBJ2-3 | NA
CASSVSGGAPYEQYF | TGTGCCAGCAGCGTTAGCGGGGGGGCCCCCTACGAGCAGTACTTC | TRBV7-2 | NA | TRBJ2-7 | TRBD2
CASSLESSSPLHF | TGTGCCAGCAGCTTAGAGTCTTCTTCACCCCTCCACTTT | TRBV11-2 | NA | TRBJ1-6 | NA